A selection of T cell receptor beta chains follows, all from one sample in a study of shared clonotypes between healthy human individuals. This table comes from immunoSEQ multiplex PCR, and its TCRdb copy is limited to in-frame clones, with some not included. Of around 2.1 million clones in the sample, around 95% are singletons; the top ten hold about 0.13%. Sequencing used naive CD4+ T cells sorted from blood. All receptors come from a man between 18 and 29 years old in good health. Each CDR3 is given with its conserved first and last residue. The D gene is left open where the match is weak. Where a row states a size, it is once, few, many or the class of an expanded clone; other rows omit it.

TRBV5-1	NA	TRBJ2-5	TRBD1	CASSYPTGSQETQYF	TGCGCCAGCAGCTATCCGACAGGGTCCCAAGAGACCCAGTACTTC
TRBV5-4	NA	TRBJ1-5	TRBD1	CASSLQGAQQPQHF	TGTGCCAGCAGCTTACAGGGGGCCCAACAGCCCCAGCATTTT
TRBV11-2	NA	TRBJ1-5	TRBD1	CASSLGTGIGTNQPQHF	TGTGCCAGCAGTTTAGGGACAGGGATCGGAACCAATCAGCCCCAGCATTTT
TRBV7-2	NA	TRBJ2-1	NA	CASSQVGAGRANYNEQFF	TGTGCCAGCAGCCAGGTCGGGGCGGGACGCGCCAACTACAATGAGCAGTTCTTC
TRBV11-2	NA	TRBJ1-6	NA	CASSLWSQGSWNSPLHF	TGTGCCAGCAGCTTATGGAGCCAGGGCTCTTGGAATTCACCCCTCCACTTT
TRBV28	NA	TRBJ2-7	TRBD2	CASSRWTSGDFSYEQYF	TGTGCCAGCAGTCGTTGGACTAGCGGGGACTTCTCCTACGAGCAGTACTTC
TRBV18	NA	TRBJ2-7	TRBD2	CASSPGAGGPGEQYF	TGTGCCAGCTCACCAGGAGCGGGAGGGCCAGGCGAGCAGTACTTC
TRBV28	NA	TRBJ2-7	TRBD1	CASSFSRTGGYEQYF	TGTGCCAGCAGTTTCTCCAGGACAGGCGGCTACGAGCAGTACTTC
TRBV5-1	NA	TRBJ1-1	NA	CASSLASGNTEAFF	TGCGCCAGCAGCTTGGCTTCAGGCAACACTGAAGCTTTCTTT
TRBV19	NA	TRBJ1-5	TRBD1	CASSTGQGAQPQHF	TGTGCCAGTAGTACCGGACAGGGGGCCCAGCCCCAGCATTTT
TRBV27	NA	TRBJ1-6	NA	CASRWMQGHNSPLHF	TGTGCCAGCCGGTGGATGCAGGGACATAATTCACCCCTCCACTTT
TRBV10-1	NA	TRBJ2-5	TRBD2	CASSEGLASYQETQYF	TGCGCCAGCAGTGAGGGACTAGCGTCGTACCAAGAGACCCAGTACTTC
TRBV30	NA	TRBJ2-3	TRBD2	CAWSVGTSGGPTDTQYF	TGTGCCTGGAGTGTGGGTACCAGCGGGGGGCCTACAGATACGCAGTATTTT
TRBV6-5	NA	TRBJ2-3	NA	CASSYRDTDTQYF	TGTGCCAGCAGTTACCGGGACACAGATACGCAGTATTTT
TRBV11-2	NA	TRBJ1-2	NA	CASSLVDRGYTF	TGTGCCAGCAGCTTAGTAGATCGGGGCTACACCTTC
TRBV18	NA	TRBJ2-1	TRBD2	CASWYQRGSYNEQFF	TGTGCCAGCTGGTACCAGCGGGGGTCCTACAATGAGCAGTTCTTC
TRBV5-4	NA	TRBJ1-1	NA	CASRMTETNTEAFF	TGTGCCAGCAGGATGACAGAGACGAACACTGAAGCTTTCTTT
TRBV5-1	NA	TRBJ1-3	NA	CASSRTGTPSGNTIYF	TGCGCCAGCAGTAGGACCGGGACGCCCTCTGGAAACACCATATATTTT
TRBV6-6	NA	TRBJ1-5	NA	CASSRHQESNQPQHF	TGTGCCAGCAGCCGCCATCAGGAGAGCAATCAGCCCCAGCATTTT
TRBV6-6	NA	TRBJ1-5	TRBD1	CASKQGASSQPQHF	TGTGCCAGCAAACAGGGGGCGTCAAGTCAGCCCCAGCATTTT
TRBV5-1	NA	TRBJ2-7	NA	CASSRLAALEQYF	TGCGCCAGCAGTAGGCTAGCTGCCCTCGAGCAGTACTTC
TRBV5-1	NA	TRBJ2-5	TRBD2	CASSFGTSGGVETQYF	TGCGCCAGCAGCTTCGGTACTAGCGGTGGAGTAGAGACCCAGTACTTC
TRBV25-1	NA	TRBJ2-5	TRBD1	CASSEFDRVKETQYF	TGTGCCAGCAGTGAATTTGACAGGGTCAAAGAGACCCAGTACTTC
TRBV11-2	NA	TRBJ2-7	NA	CASSLVRGVYEQYF	TGTGCCAGCAGCTTAGTCAGGGGCGTATACGAGCAGTACTTC
TRBV9	NA	TRBJ2-2	NA	CASSVGTENTGELFF	TGTGCCAGCAGCGTAGGGACAGAAAACACCGGGGAGCTGTTTTTT
TRBV6-6	NA	TRBJ1-5	NA	CASSPTNQPQHF	TGTGCCAGCAGTCCCACCAATCAGCCCCAGCATTTT
TRBV4-1	NA	TRBJ2-7	NA	CASSQYHRSDTYEQYF	TGCGCCAGCAGCCAATATCACCGTAGCGACACCTACGAGCAGTACTTC
TRBV5-4	NA	TRBJ2-4	NA	CASSPQGGGERAKNIQYF	TGTGCCAGCAGCCCCCAAGGAGGGGGGGAAAGGGCCAAAAACATTCAGTACTTC
TRBV7-9	NA	TRBJ1-6	NA	CASSLGGGVVNSPLHF	TGTGCCAGCAGCTTAGGAGGCGGGGTAGTTAATTCACCCCTCCACTTT
TRBV4-1	NA	TRBJ1-2	NA	CASSQGTNLLGYTF	TGCGCCAGCAGCCAAGGGACAAATCTTCTCGGCTACACCTTC
TRBV5-1	few	TRBJ2-5	NA	CASSLGAQETQYF	TGCGCCAGCAGCTTGGGGGCCCAAGAGACCCAGTACTTC
TRBV11-3	NA	TRBJ2-5	TRBD2	CASSSRLAGLEETQYF	TGTGCCAGCAGCTCTAGACTAGCGGGATTGGAAGAGACCCAGTACTTC
TRBV5-4	few	TRBJ1-2	TRBD1	CASSLRQGDYGYTF	TGTGCCAGCAGCTTACGACAGGGGGACTATGGCTACACCTTC
TRBV6-6	NA	TRBJ1-1	NA	CASSPGVMGTEAFF	TGTGCCAGCAGCCCAGGGGTTATGGGAACTGAAGCTTTCTTT
TRBV5-1	NA	TRBJ2-3	TRBD1	CASGQGSTDTQYF	TGCGCCAGTGGACAGGGGAGCACAGATACGCAGTATTTT
TRBV15	once	TRBJ2-5	NA	CATSRGDTHNQETQYF	TGTGCCACCAGCAGAGGGGACACCCACAACCAAGAGACCCAGTACTTC
TRBV9	NA	TRBJ1-4	NA	CASSGGHGTNEKLFF	TGTGCCAGCAGCGGGGGACACGGGACTAATGAAAAACTGTTTTTT
TRBV5-4	NA	TRBJ2-7	NA	CASSLVVGRSYEQYF	TGTGCCAGCAGCTTGGTGGTGGGACGTTCCTACGAGCAGTACTTC
TRBV9	NA	TRBJ2-3	TRBD2	CASSVSGRLTDTQYF	TGTGCCAGCAGCGTGAGCGGGAGGTTAACAGATACGCAGTATTTT
TRBV7-2	NA	TRBJ1-1	NA	CASSFGGAGNTEAFF	TGTGCCAGCAGCTTCGGAGGGGCAGGGAACACTGAAGCTTTCTTT
TRBV14	NA	TRBJ2-7	NA	CASSQALGAVNAYEQYF	TGTGCCAGCAGCCAAGCCCTAGGGGCGGTGAACGCCTACGAGCAGTACTTC
TRBV2	NA	TRBJ2-5	NA	CASSEWAGGTQYF	TGTGCCAGCAGTGAATGGGCAGGCGGAACCCAGTACTTC
TRBV5-1	NA	TRBJ2-7	NA	CASSLVVGPLEQYF	TGCGCCAGCAGCTTGGTAGTGGGACCGCTCGAGCAGTACTTC
TRBV5-1	NA	TRBJ1-1	NA	CASSPGTLMNTEAFF	TGCGCCAGCAGCCCAGGAACGCTAATGAACACTGAAGCTTTCTTT
TRBV2	NA	TRBJ2-7	TRBD2	CASRGLAYEQYF	TGTGCCAGCAGGGGACTAGCCTACGAGCAGTACTTC
TRBV2	NA	TRBJ2-3	TRBD2	CASMRGRRGLIADTQYF	TGTGCCAGCATGAGAGGACGGCGGGGACTAATCGCAGATACGCAGTATTTT
TRBV20-1	once	TRBJ2-5	TRBD1	CSANRDRQHF	TGCAGTGCGAACCGGGACAGACAGCACTTC
TRBV4-3	NA	TRBJ2-3	NA	CASSQDEKGVADTQYF	TGCGCCAGCAGCCAAGATGAAAAAGGGGTTGCAGATACGCAGTATTTT
TRBV28	once	TRBJ2-1	NA	CASSLRGPYNEQFF	TGTGCCAGCAGTTTACGTGGCCCCTACAATGAGCAGTTCTTC
TRBV27	NA	TRBJ2-7	TRBD2	CASRLAGGDEQYF	TGTGCCAGCCGACTAGCGGGTGGGGACGAGCAGTACTTC
TRBV7-8	NA	TRBJ2-7	NA	CASSSLLGHTYEQYF	TGTGCCAGCAGCTCCCTGTTGGGACACACCTACGAGCAGTACTTC
TRBV30	NA	TRBJ1-1	NA	CAWSAHRTEAFF	TGTGCCTGGAGCGCCCATAGGACTGAAGCTTTCTTT
TRBV11-2	NA	TRBJ2-7	TRBD2	CASSLDWLAGGSYEQYF	TGTGCCAGCAGCTTAGATTGGCTAGCGGGAGGGTCCTACGAGCAGTACTTC
TRBV6-5	NA	TRBJ1-4	NA	CASRAPGRNGKLFF	TGTGCCAGCAGGGCCCCCGGGCGGAACGGAAAACTGTTTTTT
TRBV11-3	NA	TRBJ1-1	TRBD1	CAGTGGLWAFF	TGTGCGGGTACAGGGGGATTATGGGCTTTCTTT
TRBV5-1	NA	TRBJ1-4	NA	CASSRGPATNEKLFF	TGCGCCAGCAGCAGGGGACCCGCAACTAATGAAAAACTGTTTTTT
TRBV5-6	NA	TRBJ2-7	NA	CASSLGTNEQYF	TGTGCCAGCAGCCTAGGGACAAACGAGCAGTACTTC
TRBV29-1	NA	TRBJ1-2	NA	CSVDIGQTNYGYTF	TGCAGCGTTGACATTGGGCAGACTAACTATGGCTACACCTTC
TRBV30	once	TRBJ1-2	NA	CAWSKVQGYTF	TGTGCCTGGAGTAAGGTTCAGGGCTACACCTTC
TRBV7-8	NA	TRBJ2-2	NA	CASSPLRGRLNTGELFF	TGTGCCAGCAGCCCACTACGAGGGAGGTTGAACACCGGGGAGCTGTTTTTT